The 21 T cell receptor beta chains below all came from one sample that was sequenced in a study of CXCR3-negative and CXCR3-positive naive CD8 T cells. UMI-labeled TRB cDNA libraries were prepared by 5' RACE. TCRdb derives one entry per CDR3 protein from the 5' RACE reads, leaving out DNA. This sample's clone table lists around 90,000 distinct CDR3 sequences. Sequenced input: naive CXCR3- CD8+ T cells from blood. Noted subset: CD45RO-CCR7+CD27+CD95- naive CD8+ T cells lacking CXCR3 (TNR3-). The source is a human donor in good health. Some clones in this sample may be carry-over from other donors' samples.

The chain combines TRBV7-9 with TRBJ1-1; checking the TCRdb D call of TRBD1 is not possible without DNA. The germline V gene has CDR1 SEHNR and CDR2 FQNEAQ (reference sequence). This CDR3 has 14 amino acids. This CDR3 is CASSPRQGRTEAFF.

CDR3 sequence: CASSLIGGDQETQYF. The chain employs TRBV11-2 and TRBJ2-5. Germline loops: CDR1 SGHAT, CDR2 FQNNGV. The CDR3 extends over 15 amino acids.

This CDR3 reads CASREVGGLYEQYF. The rearrangement links TRBV5-1 to TRBJ2-7; TCRdb names TRBD1, which stays unverified in the absence of DNA. Germline V lookup: CDR1 SGHRS, CDR2 YFSETQ. The length of the CDR3 is 14 residues. The full variable domain, with the rest looked up from reference TRBV5-1 and TRBJ2-7, is KAGVTQTPRYLIKTRGQQVTLSCSPISGHRSVSWYQQTPGQGLQFLFEYFSETQRNKGNFPGRFSGRQFSNSRSEMNVSTLELGDSALYLCASREVGGLYEQYFGPGTRLTVT.

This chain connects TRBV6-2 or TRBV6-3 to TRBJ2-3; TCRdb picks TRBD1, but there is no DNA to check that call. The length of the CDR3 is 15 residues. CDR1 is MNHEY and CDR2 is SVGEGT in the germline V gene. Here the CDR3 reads CASSPPTGSTDTQYF.

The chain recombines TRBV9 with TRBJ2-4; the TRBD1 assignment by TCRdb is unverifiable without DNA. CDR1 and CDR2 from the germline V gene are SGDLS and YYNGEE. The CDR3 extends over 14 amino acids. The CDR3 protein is CASSPGQGENIQYF.

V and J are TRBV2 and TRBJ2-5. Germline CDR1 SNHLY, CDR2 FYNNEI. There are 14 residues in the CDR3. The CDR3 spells CASSEAPGKETQYF.

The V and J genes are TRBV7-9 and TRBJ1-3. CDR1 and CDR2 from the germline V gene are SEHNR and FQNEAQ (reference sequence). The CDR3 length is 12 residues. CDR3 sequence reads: CASRMGGNTIYF.

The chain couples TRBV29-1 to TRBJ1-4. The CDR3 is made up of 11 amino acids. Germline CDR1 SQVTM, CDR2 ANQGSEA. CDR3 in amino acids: CSVPINEKLFF.

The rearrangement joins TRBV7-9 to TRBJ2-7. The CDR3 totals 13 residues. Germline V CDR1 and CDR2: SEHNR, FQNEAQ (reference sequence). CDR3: CASSLASHYEQYF.

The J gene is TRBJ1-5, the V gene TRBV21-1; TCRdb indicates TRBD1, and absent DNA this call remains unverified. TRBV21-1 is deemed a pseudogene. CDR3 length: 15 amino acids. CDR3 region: CASSKEGRGRRPQHF.

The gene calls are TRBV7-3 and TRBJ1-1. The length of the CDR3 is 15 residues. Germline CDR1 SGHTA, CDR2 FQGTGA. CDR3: CASSLSPGSNTEAFF.

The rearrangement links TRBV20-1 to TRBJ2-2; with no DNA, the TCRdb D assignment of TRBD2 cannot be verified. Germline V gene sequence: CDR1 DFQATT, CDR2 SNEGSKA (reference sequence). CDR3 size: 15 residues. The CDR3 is CSAPPASASTGELFF.

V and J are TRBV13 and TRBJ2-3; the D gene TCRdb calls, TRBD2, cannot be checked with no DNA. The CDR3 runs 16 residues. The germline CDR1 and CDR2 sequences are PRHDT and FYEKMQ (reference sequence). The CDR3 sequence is CASSTGTSILPDTQYF.

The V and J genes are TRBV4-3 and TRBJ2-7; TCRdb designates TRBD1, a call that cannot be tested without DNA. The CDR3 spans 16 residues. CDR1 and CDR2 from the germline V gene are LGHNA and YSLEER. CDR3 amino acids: CASSQDYGTGGDEQYF.

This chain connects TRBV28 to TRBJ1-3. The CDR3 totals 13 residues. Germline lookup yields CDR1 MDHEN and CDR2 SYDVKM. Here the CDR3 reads CASSLVTGNTIYF.

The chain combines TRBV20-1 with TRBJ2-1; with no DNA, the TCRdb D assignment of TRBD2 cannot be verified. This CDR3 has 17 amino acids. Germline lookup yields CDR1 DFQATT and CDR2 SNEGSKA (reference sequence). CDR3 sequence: CSAAPLAGGPAYNEQFF.

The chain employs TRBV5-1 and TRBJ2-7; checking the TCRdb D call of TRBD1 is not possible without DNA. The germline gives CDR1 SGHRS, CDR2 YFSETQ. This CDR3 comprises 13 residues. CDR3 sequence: CASSFEGIDEQYF.

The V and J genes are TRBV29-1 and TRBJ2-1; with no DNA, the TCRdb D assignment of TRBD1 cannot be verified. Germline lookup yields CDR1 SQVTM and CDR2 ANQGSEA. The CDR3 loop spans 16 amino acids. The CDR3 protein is CSVGGQGKGSYNEQFF.

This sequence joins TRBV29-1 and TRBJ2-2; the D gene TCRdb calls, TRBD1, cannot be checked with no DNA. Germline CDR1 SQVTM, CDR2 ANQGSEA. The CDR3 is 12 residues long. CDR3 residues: CSAQDSTGELFF.

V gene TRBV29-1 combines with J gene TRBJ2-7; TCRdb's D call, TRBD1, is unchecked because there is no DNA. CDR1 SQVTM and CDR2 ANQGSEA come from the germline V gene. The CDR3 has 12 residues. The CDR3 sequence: CSVEGDPREQYF.

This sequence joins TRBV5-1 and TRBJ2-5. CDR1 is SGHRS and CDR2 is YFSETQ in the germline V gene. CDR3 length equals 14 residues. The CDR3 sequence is CASSFDGRQETQYF.